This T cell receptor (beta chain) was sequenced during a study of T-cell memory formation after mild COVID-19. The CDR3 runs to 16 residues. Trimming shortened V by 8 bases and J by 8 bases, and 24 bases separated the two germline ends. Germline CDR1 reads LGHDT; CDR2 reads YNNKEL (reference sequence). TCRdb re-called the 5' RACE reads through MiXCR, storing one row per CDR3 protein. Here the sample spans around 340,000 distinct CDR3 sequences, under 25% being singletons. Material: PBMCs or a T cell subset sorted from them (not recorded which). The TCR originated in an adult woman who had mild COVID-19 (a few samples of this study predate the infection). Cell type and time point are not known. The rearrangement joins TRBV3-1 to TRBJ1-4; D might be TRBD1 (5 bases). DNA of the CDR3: TGTGCCAGCCGCTCCGGGGCTCGCGGGGAGGAGGAAAAACTGTTTTTT. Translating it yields CASRSGARGEEEKLFF.